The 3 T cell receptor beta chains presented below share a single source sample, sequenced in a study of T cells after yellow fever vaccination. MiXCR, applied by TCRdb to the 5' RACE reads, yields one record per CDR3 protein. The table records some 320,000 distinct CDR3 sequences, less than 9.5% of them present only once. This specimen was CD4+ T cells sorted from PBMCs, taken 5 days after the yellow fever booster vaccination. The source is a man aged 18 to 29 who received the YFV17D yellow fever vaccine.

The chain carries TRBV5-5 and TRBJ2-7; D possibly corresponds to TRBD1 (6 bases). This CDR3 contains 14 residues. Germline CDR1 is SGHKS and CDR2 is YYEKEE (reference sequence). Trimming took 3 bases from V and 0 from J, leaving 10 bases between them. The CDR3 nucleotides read TGTGCCAGCAGCTGGGACACTGACTCCTACGAGCAGTACTTC. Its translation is CASSWDTDSYEQYF.

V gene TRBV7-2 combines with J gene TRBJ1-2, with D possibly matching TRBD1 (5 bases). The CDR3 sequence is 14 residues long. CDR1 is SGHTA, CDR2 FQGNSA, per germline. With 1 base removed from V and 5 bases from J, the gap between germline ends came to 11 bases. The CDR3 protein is CASSLGRGRYGYTF. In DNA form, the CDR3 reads TGTGCCAGCAGCTTAGGTCGGGGGAGATATGGCTACACCTTC.

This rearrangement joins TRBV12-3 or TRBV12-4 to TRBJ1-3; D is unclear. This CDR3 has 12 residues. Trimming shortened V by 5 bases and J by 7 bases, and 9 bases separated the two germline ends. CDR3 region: CASSKIGNTIYF. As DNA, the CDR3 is TGTGCCAGCAGTAAAATCGGGAACACCATATATTTT.